The rows below give T cell receptor beta chains drawn from one sample of a study of resident and recirculating memory T cells in vitiligo. Sequenced by immunoSEQ multiplex PCR; TCRdb stores in-frame clones only, minus some. The sample lists fewer than 80,000 clones, 90% to 95% occurring once. Sequencing input: blood. These receptors were taken from a male donor with vitiligo. Both conserved end residues are trimmed from each CDR3.

j_call v_call cdr3_aa
TRBJ1-4 TRBV7-9 ASSLSTNEKLF
TRBJ2-2 TRBV19 ASSIEGWTGNTGELF
TRBJ2-3 TRBV7-2 ASSLDGTGQTDTQY
TRBJ1-6 TRBV7-9 ASSQDRPYVFSPLH
TRBJ1-2 TRBV15 ATSRERGPGYT
TRBJ2-6 TRBV4-3 ASSQAYRRRGGEGANVLT
TRBJ1-2 TRBV7-9 ASSPPTGADGYT
TRBJ1-1 TRBV2 ASSGGGRLAF
TRBJ2-7 TRBV6-1 ASSEAGGKGRVYEQY
TRBJ1-2 TRBV4-1 ASSQEWGGPNYGYT
TRBJ1-5 TRBV2 ASTPLVVGVNQPQH
TRBJ2-7 TRBV5-4 ASSLADYEQY
TRBJ1-1 TRBV5-5 ASSPESSNTEAF